This T cell receptor beta chain originates from a study of Ad26.COV2.S vaccination and SARS-CoV-2 variants. Whole-study results and caveats: Overall T cell responses may have been underestimated by the analyses of TCR breadth and depth.

V dropped 0 bases and J dropped 5 bases, with 8 bases sitting between them. This CDR3 contains 13 residues. Per the germline V gene, CDR1 is SGDLS and CDR2 is YYNGEE. As concerns this clone: Its cognate antigen is unknown.

Libraries were prepared by immunoSEQ multiplex PCR; TCRdb keeps only in-frame clonotypes and omits some of them. The table records about 140,000 clones, roughly 85% of them present only once. The chain has TRBV9 and TRBJ2-5; no reliable D call. The TCR was taken from a human donor who had recovered from COVID-19. This specimen was peripheral blood, taken after recovery from COVID-19. The CDR3 loop is CASSVDEAETQYF. The CDR3 region has the DNA TGTGCCAGCAGCGTAGATGAGGCGGAGACCCAGTACTTC.